The 2 T cell receptor beta chains below all came from one sample that was sequenced in a study of T-cell reconstitution after alpha-beta-depleted transplantation in children. Unique molecular identifiers were incorporated when the TCRbeta library was constructed. MiXCR, applied by TCRdb to the PCR reads, yields one record per CDR3 protein. The data hold 800,000 to 1,000,000 distinct CDR3 sequences, with roughly 31% observed a single time. This sample comprised PBMCs, mostly from graft donor cells, obtained 360 days after TCRalphabeta/CD19-depleted stem cell transplant. The receptors were sampled from a boy under three years old who had a stem cell transplant for SCID, so the T cells may come from the graft donor.

This clonotype was observed a few times. The gene calls are TRBV9 and TRBJ2-2, with TRBD1 identical over 8 bases. The trim removed 6 bases at V and 6 bases at J, leaving 7 bases unmatched. Germline values: CDR1 SGDLS, CDR2 YYNGEE. The CDR3 has 14 residues. The CDR3 protein is CASTPDRVAGELFF. The CDR3 DNA reads TGTGCCAGCACCCCGGACAGGGTGGCCGGGGAGCTGTTTTTT.

In its sample, this clonotype was seen a few times. This chain joins TRBV7-2 and TRBJ1-2; TRBD1 is a possible D gene (5 bases). With 1 base removed from V and 7 bases from J, the gap between germline ends came to 10 bases. CDR1 is SGHTA and CDR2 is FQGNSA in the germline V gene. The CDR3 has 13 amino acids. CDR3 protein: CASSLGGGLGYTF. The CDR3 DNA reads TGTGCCAGCAGCTTAGGGGGGGGACTTGGCTACACCTTC.